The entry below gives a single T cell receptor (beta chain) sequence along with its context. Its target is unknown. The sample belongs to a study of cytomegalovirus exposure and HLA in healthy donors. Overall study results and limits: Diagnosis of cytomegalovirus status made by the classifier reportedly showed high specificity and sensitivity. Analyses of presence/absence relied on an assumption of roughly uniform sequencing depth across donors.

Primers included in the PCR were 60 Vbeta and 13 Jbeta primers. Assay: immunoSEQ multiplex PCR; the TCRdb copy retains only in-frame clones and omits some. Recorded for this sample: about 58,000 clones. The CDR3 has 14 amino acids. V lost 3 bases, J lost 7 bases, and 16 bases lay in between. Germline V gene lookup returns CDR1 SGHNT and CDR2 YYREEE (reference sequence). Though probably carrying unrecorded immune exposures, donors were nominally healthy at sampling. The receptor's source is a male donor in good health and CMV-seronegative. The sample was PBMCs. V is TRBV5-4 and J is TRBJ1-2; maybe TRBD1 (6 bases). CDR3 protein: CASSYDRNSPGYTF. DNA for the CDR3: TGTGCCAGCAGCTATGACAGGAATTCCCCTGGCTACACCTTC.